This T cell receptor beta chain was captured by sequencing in a study of blood T cell repertoires in COVID-19. The overall study: Acute and convalescent COVID-19 samples came from the United States, Italy and Spain.

Participants were aged about 18 to 90 years, lived in over 20 US areas, and enrolled virtually. This clone was detected a few times. The CDR3 is 16 amino acids. V lost 5 bases and J 0 bases, leaving 13 bases between the germline ends. CDR1 is SGHAT and CDR2 is FQNNGV in the germline V gene. Generated by immunoSEQ multiplex PCR, the TCRdb table keeps only in-frame clones and is missing some. The data hold roughly 250,000 clones, with approximately 85% observed a single time. This clonotype originated in a woman in her fifties or sixties who had recovered from COVID-19. This chain links TRBV11-2 with TRBJ1-4, with unresolved D. Sequenced material: PBMCs or T cells enriched from blood (not recorded which). CDR3 DNA: TGTGCCAGCAGCAGAGGACGGGGATCAACTAATGAAAAACTGTTTTTT. This translates into CASSRGRGSTNEKLFF.